This is a list of T cell receptor beta chains from one sample in a study of CD8+ T cells in alopecia areata. TCRdb's copy holds only in-frame clones and misses some; the assay was immunoSEQ multiplex PCR. The table lists some 180,000 clones, about 51% of them singletons. The input for sequencing was CD8+ T cells sorted from blood, taken at week 52, from a patient treated with tofacitinib. These receptors were obtained from a human donor with alopecia areata. CDR3s leave out the opening cysteine and the closing phenylalanine or tryptophan. The order of the fields is J gene, V gene, CDR3 protein.

TRBJ1-5 | TRBV7-9 | ASSLSSRNQPQH
TRBJ2-3 | TRBV7-8 | ASSPGLLASDTQY
TRBJ1-1 | TRBV5-1 | ASSTGTLEGAF
TRBJ1-2 | TRBV7-9 | ASSYISTQNYGYT
TRBJ1-2 | TRBV20-1 | SAKGAGYT
TRBJ1-5 | TRBV11-2 | ASSLDSGKGQPQH
TRBJ2-1 | TRBV7-8 | ASRQGGYNEQF
TRBJ2-1 | TRBV13 | ASSHSDRNNEQF
TRBJ2-1 | TRBV5-6 | ASSLGTSSNEQF
TRBJ1-1 | TRBV6-5 | ASSALPLNTEAF
TRBJ2-7 | TRBV2 | ASSPGGANYEQY
TRBJ2-5 | TRBV4-3 | ASSQDLGAAQETQY
TRBJ1-6 | TRBV9 | ASSARGHGRSPLH
TRBJ1-5 | TRBV5-6 | ASSFQARAPQH
TRBJ1-2 | TRBV5-6 | ASSLTGGWYGYT
TRBJ2-2 | TRBV30 | AWSVVEPGELF
TRBJ2-3 | TRBV7-2 | ASSSGLAVNGDTQY
TRBJ2-2 | TRBV4-1 | ASSQVRQGGTGELF
TRBJ2-2 | TRBV13 | ASSRTGDTGELF
TRBJ2-7 | TRBV7-2 | ASSLPTYEQY
TRBJ1-2 | TRBV27 | ASSSWGQGAIGYT
TRBJ2-7 | TRBV13 | ASSSSGQLSYEQY
TRBJ2-5 | TRBV5-1 | ASSLGGTIQETQY
TRBJ2-3 | TRBV7-2 | ASSGPGTGASVSTDTQY
TRBJ1-5 | TRBV6-5 | ASRLSILGSQPQH
TRBJ1-5 | TRBV6-5 | ASSYDGGSNQPQH
TRBJ1-1 | TRBV7-8 | ASWRGENTEAF
TRBJ2-7 | TRBV7-9 | ASSSEGARYEQY
TRBJ2-7 | TRBV7-9 | ASSLDPTDEQY
TRBJ1-3 | TRBV7-9 | ASSSPDRDLAGNTIY
TRBJ2-5 | TRBV18 | ASSTGTKETQY
TRBJ1-2 | TRBV29-1 | SVLPGQGFNYGYT
TRBJ2-5 | TRBV10-3 | AISELPSRETQY
TRBJ2-7 | TRBV18 | ASSPLGAEQY
TRBJ2-7 | TRBV11-2 | ASSLVRTGYEQY
TRBJ2-7 | TRBV10-3 | AITTQPYYEQY
TRBJ1-5 | TRBV5-1 | ASSFGPVGNQPQH
TRBJ2-7 | TRBV4-3 | ASSPRPPGTESYEQY
TRBJ2-7 | TRBV5-6 | ASSLMAGGTYEQY
TRBJ1-2 | TRBV7-2 | ASSLSEFYGYT
TRBJ1-1 | TRBV5-1 | ASSSGGGQGNTEAF
TRBJ2-7 | TRBV13 | ASSSGDYEQY
TRBJ1-2 | TRBV9 | ASADEGGERDGYT
TRBJ2-3 | TRBV27 | ASSLASGGYTDTQY
TRBJ1-1 | TRBV9 | ASSVGSNTEAF
TRBJ2-2 | TRBV5-1 | ASLGQGITGELF
TRBJ1-2 | TRBV7-9 | ASSPGTGYGYT
TRBJ2-3 | TRBV5-6 | ASSIQGGKDTQY
TRBJ2-5 | TRBV6-6 | ASSYSTDQETQY
TRBJ2-7 | TRBV27 | ASSVAGLNYEQY
TRBJ1-1 | TRBV7-8 | ASSPLNRETEAF
TRBJ2-7 | TRBV7-3 | ASSLGAGGSYEQY
TRBJ1-6 | TRBV30 | AWSSVSNSPLH
TRBJ2-4 | TRBV7-8 | ASSSSADIQY